This T cell receptor (beta chain) stems from a study of blood T cell repertoires in COVID-19. Study-wide background: Sources were T cells, B-cell-depleted T cells, or PBMCs; the material itself was cDNA or gDNA.

This clone came up once. Germline CDR1 reads SGDLS; CDR2 reads YYNGEE. The V gene lost 3 bases and the J gene lost 0 bases, with 13 bases spanning the gap. This CDR3 is 16 amino acids long. As handled by the study authors: Reference gene primer amplification in the assay estimated nucleated cell counts. Libraries were prepared by immunoSEQ multiplex PCR; TCRdb keeps only in-frame clonotypes and omits some of them. V, J and clone size are taken as reported in that table, and D and trimming were inferred from the DNA itself. The sample shows about 260,000 clones, roughly 86% of them seen only once. The source material was peripheral blood. The clonotype originates from a human donor in a cohort sampled during active COVID-19. The genes are TRBV9 and TRBJ1-3; D gene unclear. CDR3 DNA sequence: TGTGCCAGCAGCGACTCGGGTCGGAGCTCTGGAAACACCATATATTTT. Protein sequence: CASSDSGRSSGNTIYF.